This T cell receptor (beta chain) was recovered during a study of T cells in Graves' hyperthyroidism and ophthalmopathy. Broader study findings: Blood also carried most thyroid clonotypes expanded above 0.001.

This clonotype was counted ten times or more. The target antigen is unknown. Hyperthyroidism patients were newly diagnosed, had disease duration under 2 months, and were aged 18 to 65 years. Diagnosis relied on clinical symptoms, serum thyroxine and TRAb, thyroid ultrasound and orbital computed tomography. From RNA transcripts, TCR beta CDR3 regions were amplified. The primer set for the first-round RT-PCR of the TCR CDR3 was HTBI. TCRdb called the multiplex PCR reads again in MiXCR, with one record for every CDR3 protein. This sample yields around 350,000 distinct CDR3 sequences, of which 19% are seen a single time; 3.7% belongs to the top ten. V gave up 3 bases and J gave up 5 bases, with 11 bases separating them. Germline CDR1 SNHLY, CDR2 FYNNEI. The CDR3 covers 13 residues.

The sequence came from a woman aged 18 to 35 with Graves' hyperthyroidism. The chain employs TRBV2 and TRBJ2-7; maybe TRBD1 (5 bases). Sequenced sample: blood. The CDR3 bases are TGTGCCAGCAGTGACCCTGGCAGGGACGAGCAGTACTTC. Protein product: CASSDPGRDEQYF.